These 16 T cell receptor beta chains originate from one sample sequenced in a study of T cells in women clearing cervical HPV infection (dated by TCRdb to 2016 to 2018). Libraries were prepared through the immunoSEQ multiplex PCR assay. The clones in this table, taken by TCRdb from immuneACCESS, are in-frame only. Not every clone is retained; where verified, under half of the shortfall comes from an unresolved V gene, and the cause of the rest is unknown. The sample's table lists a count of around 28,000 clones. The ten biggest clones cover more than 4% of the sample. The sample consisted of blood buffy coat. Receptor source: a woman aged 18 to 75 with a cervical HPV16 infection that either progressed to CIN3+ or cleared (not recorded which).

Concerning this clone itself: Read coverage stops 3 residues before the CDR3 terminus; the germline J gene supplies the remainder. The chain has TRBV4-1 and TRBJ2-3; D unresolved. With 0 bases removed from V and 3 bases from J, the gap between germline ends came to 10 bases. In germline, CDR1 is MGHRA, CDR2 YSYEKL. The CDR3 consists of 15 residues. This chain's CDR3 is CASSQDSLRTDTQYF. Partial CDR3 DNA: TGCGCCAGCAGCCAAGATTCCCTCAGGACAGATACG.

A note on this clone: From the germline J gene comes the end of the CDR3, since the read stops 3 residues before it. The rearrangement joins TRBV7-2 to TRBJ2-3; 8 bases are a match to TRBD2. Losses at the gene ends were 3 bases for V and 5 bases for J; bases not matched to a gene: 7. Germline V gene data show CDR1 as SGHTA and CDR2 as FQGNSA. This CDR3 region has 15 residues. CDR3 sequence: CASSFNGGAGDTQYF. CDR3 bases read: TGTGCCAGCAGCTTCAACGGGGGGGCCGGAGATACG.

As regards this clone: The CDR3 is cut off 3 residues early in the read; its end comes from the germline J gene. The chain employs TRBV20-1 and TRBJ2-1; 8 positions match TRBD2. The germline CDR1 and CDR2 sequences are DFQATT and SNEGSKA (reference sequence). The CDR3 runs to 13 residues. The ends lost 6 bases at V and 3 bases at J; junction bases unmatched: 4. CDR3 bases read: TGCAGTGCCGGGACTAGTCTCTACAATGAG. This codes for CSAGTSLYNE. In full, the CDR3 is CSAGTSLYNEQFF.

A remark on this clone: The read comes to an end 3 residues before the CDR3 does, leaving the germline J gene to fill in the end. This chain uses TRBV7-3 with TRBJ2-7; D is perhaps TRBD2 (5 bases). V lost 0 bases to trimming and J lost 6 bases, with 12 bases between them. Germline V lookup: CDR1 SGHTA, CDR2 FQGTGA. The CDR3 length is 14 residues. The sequenced CDR3 bases are TGTGCCAGCAGCTTAACGAGGCTAGCAGGCGAG. Residues: CASSLTRLAGE. The entire CDR3 is CASSLTRLAGEQYF.

About this clone: The CDR3 end is not reached by the read, which stops 3 residues before it; the germline J gene fills it in. This chain links TRBV2 with TRBJ2-5; D is ambiguous. The CDR3 covers 14 residues. Trimming removed 7 bases at V and 1 base at J, with 13 bases between. Germline CDR1 SNHLY, CDR2 FYNNEI. CDR3 bases read: TGTGCCAGCAATACTCCAAGCCTCCAAGAGACC. Amino acids: CASNTPSLQET. The CDR3 in full is CASNTPSLQETQYF.

The covered CDR3 bases are TGTGCCAGTAGTATCGGGACAGGGGGATACTACGAG. Amino acid sequence: CASSIGTGGYYE. The entire CDR3 is CASSIGTGGYYEQYF. The rearrangement joins TRBV19 to TRBJ2-7, with 11 bases matching TRBD1. The read ends 3 residues shy of where the CDR3 ends; the end is completed using the germline J gene. In germline, CDR1 is LNHDA, CDR2 SQIVND (reference sequence). The CDR3 spans 15 residues. The V segment lost 3 bases and the J segment 3 bases; nucleotides outside the gene matches: 4.

The CDR3 is CASSLITAGANVLTF. CDR3 DNA (partial): TGTGCCAGCAGCTTAATAACGGCTGGGGCCAACGTC. V and J are TRBV7-8 and TRBJ2-6; D remains unclear. Read coverage stops 3 residues before the CDR3 terminus; the germline J gene supplies the remainder. Trimming left V 2 bases short and J 2 bases short, with 7 bases between. This CDR3 is 15 amino acids long. The V gene's germline CDR1 is SGHVS and CDR2 FQNEAQ.

On this clone itself: The CDR3 end lies 3 residues beyond the end of the read and is filled in from the germline J gene. The chain links TRBV11-2 to TRBJ2-7, with TRBD2 as a possible D gene (6 bases). Trimming took 3 bases from V and 3 from J, leaving 9 bases between them. The CDR3 is 13 amino acids. CDR1 and CDR2 from the germline V gene are SGHAT and FQNNGV. CDR3 region: CASSFSGGYEQYF. CDR3 bases read: TGTGCCAGCAGCTTTAGCGGAGGCTACGAG.

A remark on this clone: The missing CDR3 end, 3 residues past where the read stops, is filled in from the germline J gene. The gene calls are TRBV20-1 and TRBJ2-2; 8 bases are a match to TRBD2. The CDR3 covers 15 residues. The ends lost 5 bases at V and 4 bases at J; junction bases unmatched: 9. The germline V gene encodes CDR1 DFQATT and CDR2 SNEGSKA (reference sequence). The CDR3 bases that were read are TGCAGTGCTTTTCAGCGGGAGCGGTCCACCGGGGAG. It codes for CSAFQRERSTGE. The entire CDR3 protein is CSAFQRERSTGELFF.

For this clone: The CDR3 end is not reached by the read, which stops 3 residues before it; the germline J gene fills it in. The chain combines TRBV19 with TRBJ1-5, with 9 bases matching TRBD1. Germline trimming cut 7 bases from V and 3 bases from J; bases unmatched to any gene: 7. CDR1 is LNHDA, CDR2 SQIVND, per germline (reference sequence). This CDR3 region has 15 residues. The CDR3: CASISGQGYNQPQHF. Partial CDR3 DNA: TGTGCCAGTATATCGGGACAGGGTTACAATCAGCCC.

A word on this clone: The read is 3 residues too short to cover the CDR3 end, so that end is filled in from the germline J gene. The V gene is TRBV7-2, the J gene TRBJ2-7, with 8 bases lining up with TRBD2. Germline loops: CDR1 SGHTA, CDR2 FQGNSA. This CDR3 comprises 13 residues. Trimming cost V 4 bases and J 3 bases; bases outside gene matches: 2. CDR3 region: CASSWGLVYEQYF. The CDR3 bases that were read are TGTGCCAGCAGCTGGGGACTAGTCTACGAG.

For this clone: The read ends 3 residues before the CDR3 terminus; that terminus is restored from the germline J gene. V is TRBV5-4 and J is TRBJ2-3; 7 bases map to TRBD2. V dropped 4 bases and J dropped 4; count of bases not matched to a gene: 6. The germline V gene has CDR1 SGHNT and CDR2 YYREEE (reference sequence). CDR3 length: 14 residues. Partial CDR3 DNA: TGTGCCAGCAGCGGGACTAAACCCCCAGATACG. It specifies CASSGTKPPDT. The whole CDR3 sequence is CASSGTKPPDTQYF.

Note on this clone: Read coverage stops 3 residues before the CDR3 terminus; the germline J gene supplies the remainder. The rearrangement links TRBV6-2 or TRBV6-3 to TRBJ2-2, with D maybe TRBD2 (5 bases). This CDR3 region has 16 residues. Germline V CDR1 and CDR2: MNHEY, SVGEGT. The V end lost 7 bases, the J end lost 4 bases, and 19 bases lay between the germline ends. CDR3 loop: CASTKTTGEPTGELFF. The part of the CDR3 DNA that was read is TGTGCCAGCACCAAAACCACCGGGGAACCCACCGGGGAG.

Points on this clone: The read stops 3 residues short of the end of the CDR3; the missing end is completed from the germline J gene. The chain is built from TRBV5-4 and TRBJ2-7, with 8 nucleotides matching TRBD2. After removal of 4 bases from V and 3 bases from J, the junction contained 6 bases not matched to a gene. In germline, CDR1 is SGHNT, CDR2 YYREEE (reference sequence). There are 14 residues in the CDR3. The DNA read from the CDR3 is TGTGCCAGCAGCCAGACCGGGACTAGCTACGAG. Translating it yields CASSQTGTSYE. The complete CDR3 protein is CASSQTGTSYEQYF. Based on the CDR3 plus reference TRBV5-4 and TRBJ2-7, the full variable domain is ETGVTQSPTHLIKTRGQQVTLRCSSQSGHNTVSWYQQALGQGPQFIFQYYREEENGRGNFPPRFSGLQFPNYSSELNVNALELDDSALYLCASSQTGTSYEQYFGPGTRLTVT.

The CDR3: CASSALPGLQGGTQYF. Incomplete CDR3 DNA: TGTGCCAGCAGCGCACTCCCGGGACTCCAAGGAGGGACC. The chain has TRBV9 and TRBJ2-5; possible D gene TRBD2, 6 bases. The read finishes 3 residues shy of the CDR3 end, and the germline J gene is used to complete it. The length of the CDR3 is 16 residues. V was clipped by 3 bases and J by 7 bases, with 22 bases between them. The V gene's germline CDR1 is SGDLS and CDR2 YYNGEE.

Note on this clone: The CDR3 end is not reached by the read, which stops 3 residues before it; the germline J gene fills it in. The V and J genes are TRBV6-4 and TRBJ1-1; the D is unclear. The germline gives CDR1 MRHNA, CDR2 SNTAGT. This CDR3 has 13 residues. V lost 5 bases and J lost 2, with 9 bases in between. CDR3 bases read: TGTGCCAGCAGTCGACAACTCAACACTGAA. Translated, it gives CASSRQLNTE. The whole CDR3 is CASSRQLNTEAFF.